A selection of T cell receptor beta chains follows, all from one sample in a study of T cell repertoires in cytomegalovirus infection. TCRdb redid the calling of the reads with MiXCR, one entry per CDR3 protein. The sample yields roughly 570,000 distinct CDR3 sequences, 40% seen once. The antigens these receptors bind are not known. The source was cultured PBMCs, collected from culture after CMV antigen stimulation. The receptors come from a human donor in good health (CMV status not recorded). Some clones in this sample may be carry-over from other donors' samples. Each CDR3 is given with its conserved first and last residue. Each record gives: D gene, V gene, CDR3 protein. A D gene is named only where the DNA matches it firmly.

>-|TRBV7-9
CASSLATWETGYTF
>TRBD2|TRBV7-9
CDSRGLAAPPNEQFF
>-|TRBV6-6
CASSVGDQPQHF
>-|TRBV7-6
CASSLLRESYNEQFF
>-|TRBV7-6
CASSMDEGDGYTF
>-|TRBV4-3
CASSQDRSVNTEAFF
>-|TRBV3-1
CASSQDMRGPHNEQFF
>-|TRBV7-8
CASSFGGSARKETQYF
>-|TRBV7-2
CASSLVLGPGTEAFF
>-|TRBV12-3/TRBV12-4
CASRINTEAFF
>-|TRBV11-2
CASSLRGGTYGNTIYF
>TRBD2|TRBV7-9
CASSPSGNGSYNEQFF
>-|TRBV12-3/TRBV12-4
CASSLVSGVNTEAFF
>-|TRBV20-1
CSAGPFDGYTF
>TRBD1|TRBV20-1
CSAIDVRGLEKLFF
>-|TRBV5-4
CASSLRAIDNEQFF
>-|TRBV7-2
CASNFGGAGELFF
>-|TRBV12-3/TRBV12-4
CASSFAGPAGEQYF
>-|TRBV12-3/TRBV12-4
CASSSQENQPQHF
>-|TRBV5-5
CASSLWGGLISSSYNEQFF
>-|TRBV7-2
CASSLALSSPPQHF
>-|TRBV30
CAWSTWVNRNTGELFF
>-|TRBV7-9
CASSRGIPGQETQYF
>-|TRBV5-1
CASSLGDTGNTIYF
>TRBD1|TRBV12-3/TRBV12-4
CASSLHRTGGADYTF
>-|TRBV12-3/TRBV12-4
CASSPFGGGERYQPQHF
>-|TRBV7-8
CASSSGHNYEQYF
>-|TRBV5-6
CASSRRELYGYTF
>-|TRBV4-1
CASSQGLNNEQFF
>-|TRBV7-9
CASSLDGVKLNSPLHF
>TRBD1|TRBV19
CASSISERGPVNQPQHF